This T cell receptor (beta chain) was profiled in a study of regulatory T cells in long-lasting Graves disease. Specified time point: newly diagnosed GD, antithyroid drugs for less than 3 months. The authors made the TCR library using RNA they extracted from PBMCs. A remark on this clonotype: The antigen is unknown. This may be a read error: a much more frequent sequence differs by one nucleotide.

Study outcomes and limitations: There was favoring of TRBV28, TRBJ1-2 and TRBJ2-5 in persistent disease. With a small sample size, accuracy may have been reduced.

Germline CDR1 reads SGHVS; CDR2 reads FQNEAQ. Germline trimming cut 6 bases from V and 0 bases from J; bases unmatched to any gene: 10. The CDR3 loop spans 16 amino acids. In building TCR beta libraries, iRepertoire HTBI primers were used together with Arm-PCR of CDR3 regions. TCRdb called the multiplex PCR reads again in MiXCR, with one record for every CDR3 protein. Of some 220,000 distinct CDR3 sequences listed, about 19% were seen once; the top ten hold roughly 10%. This same sample was also taken into another study, of T cells in Graves' hyperthyroidism and ophthalmopathy.

The receptor's source is a woman in her 30s with Graves disease. This chain joins TRBV7-8 and TRBJ1-1; 7 positions agree with TRBD1. Sequencing used peripheral blood mononuclear cells (PBMCs), obtained at new diagnosis, from a patient treated with antithyroid drugs. The CDR3 region has the DNA TGTGCCAGCAGTCCCGGGACAGCGAAACTGAACACTGAAGCTTTCTTT. This encodes CASSPGTAKLNTEAFF.